The 6 T cell receptor beta chains in this list originate from one sample, sequenced in a study of cytomegalovirus exposure and HLA in healthy donors. The PCR made use of 60 Vbeta and 13 Jbeta primers. Clones were read by immunoSEQ multiplex PCR, and TCRdb kept only the in-frame ones, dropping some. The repertoire includes about 180,000 clones, 65% to 85% of them detected once, and 1.1% to 1.5% sits in the top ten. The source material was PBMCs. The source of these receptors is a girl aged 10-17 years in good health and CMV-seropositive.

The chain links TRBV27 to TRBJ1-1; 9 bases line up with TRBD1. V lost 4 bases to trimming and J lost 9 bases; unmatched junction nucleotides: 9. The germline gives CDR1 MNHEY, CDR2 SMNVEV (reference sequence). The CDR3 runs 14 residues. The CDR3 coding sequence is TGTGCCAGCAGTTCCCTGACAGGGGGGAGGCAAGCTTTCTTT. The encoded protein is CASSSLTGGRQAFF.

J is TRBJ1-1 and V is TRBV2; perhaps TRBD1 as D (6 bases). The germline V gene has CDR1 SNHLY and CDR2 FYNNEI. CDR3 length: 15 residues. V was cut by 4 bases and J by 1 base, with 13 bases left in between. CDR3 bases: TGTGCCAGCAGTGGACAGGACCCAGCGAACACTGAAGCTTTCTTT. Translated, it gives CASSGQDPANTEAFF.

This clone occurred once. V and J are TRBV5-1 and TRBJ2-5, with 7 bases lining up with TRBD1. Germline V gives CDR1 SGHRS, CDR2 YFSETQ. This CDR3 contains 14 residues. V was clipped by 4 bases and J by 5 bases; unmatched bases: 8. The CDR3 DNA is TGCGCCAGCAGCGGGGGACAGCCCGGGGAGACCCAGTACTTC. Protein: CASSGGQPGETQYF. Complete variable domain (other parts from reference TRBV5-1 and TRBJ2-5): KAGVTQTPRYLIKTRGQQVTLSCSPISGHRSVSWYQQTPGQGLQFLFEYFSETQRNKGNFPGRFSGRQFSNSRSEMNVSTLELGDSALYLCASSGGQPGETQYFGPGTRLLVL.

This clone was seen only a few times. The V call is TRBV6-6, the J call TRBJ1-4; D perhaps matches TRBD1 (6 bases). This CDR3 region has 14 residues. Per the germline V gene, CDR1 is MNHNY and CDR2 is SVGAGI (reference sequence). V dropped 5 bases and J dropped 5 bases, with 12 bases sitting between them. The CDR3: CASSLTGTNEKLFF. The CDR3 bases are TGTGCCAGCAGTCTGACGGGGACAAATGAAAAACTGTTTTTT.

As regards this clone: The sample holds other DNA sequences that translate to the same CDR3. V and J are TRBV6-5 and TRBJ1-1; D is uncertain. CDR1 and CDR2 (germline): MNHEY, SVGAGI. CDR3 length: 14 amino acids. The ends were cut back, 2 bases at V and 1 base at J, with 8 bases in the middle. CDR3 amino acids: CASSYSGGNTEAFF. CDR3 DNA sequence: TGTGCCAGCAGTTACAGTGGCGGGAACACTGAAGCTTTCTTT.

The V gene is TRBV4-1, the J gene TRBJ2-1; D may be TRBD1 (6 bases). Germline assignment: CDR1 MGHRA and CDR2 YSYEKL. Trimming took off 5 bases at V and 7 bases at J, with 21 bases between the two ends. The CDR3 contains 16 residues. CDR3 residues: CASSTEGVQARNEQFF. In DNA form, the CDR3 reads TGCGCCAGCAGCACTGAGGGGGTACAAGCTCGAAATGAGCAGTTCTTC.